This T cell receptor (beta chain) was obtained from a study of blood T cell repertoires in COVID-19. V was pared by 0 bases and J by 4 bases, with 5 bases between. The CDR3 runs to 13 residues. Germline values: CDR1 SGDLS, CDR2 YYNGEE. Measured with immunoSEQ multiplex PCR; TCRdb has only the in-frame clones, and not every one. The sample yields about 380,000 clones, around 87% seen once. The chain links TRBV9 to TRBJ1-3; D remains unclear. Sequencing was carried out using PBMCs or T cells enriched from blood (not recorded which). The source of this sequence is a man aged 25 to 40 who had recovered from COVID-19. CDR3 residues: CASSVAMGNTIYF. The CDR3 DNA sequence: TGTGCCAGCAGCGTAGCTATGGGAAACACCATATATTTT.